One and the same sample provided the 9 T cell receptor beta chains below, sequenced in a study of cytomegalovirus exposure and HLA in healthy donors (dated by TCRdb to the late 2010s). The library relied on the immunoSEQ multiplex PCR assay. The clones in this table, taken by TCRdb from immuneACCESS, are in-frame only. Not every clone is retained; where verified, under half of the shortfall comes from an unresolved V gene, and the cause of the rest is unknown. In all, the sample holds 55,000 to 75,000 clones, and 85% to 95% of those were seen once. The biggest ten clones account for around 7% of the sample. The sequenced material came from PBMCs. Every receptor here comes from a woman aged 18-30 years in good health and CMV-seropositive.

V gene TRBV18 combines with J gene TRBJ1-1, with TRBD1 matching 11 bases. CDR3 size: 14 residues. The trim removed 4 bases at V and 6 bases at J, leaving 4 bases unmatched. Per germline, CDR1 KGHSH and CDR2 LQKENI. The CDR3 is CASSLDRGRAEAFF. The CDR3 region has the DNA TGTGCCAGCTCACTGGACAGGGGGCGGGCTGAAGCTTTCTTT.

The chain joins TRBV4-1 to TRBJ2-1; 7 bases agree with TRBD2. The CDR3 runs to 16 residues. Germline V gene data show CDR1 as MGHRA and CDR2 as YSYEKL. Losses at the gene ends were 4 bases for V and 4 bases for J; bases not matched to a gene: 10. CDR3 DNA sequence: TGCGCCAGCAGCCCCGTGGGCGGGAGAGTGTACAATGAGCAGTTCTTC. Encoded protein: CASSPVGGRVYNEQFF.

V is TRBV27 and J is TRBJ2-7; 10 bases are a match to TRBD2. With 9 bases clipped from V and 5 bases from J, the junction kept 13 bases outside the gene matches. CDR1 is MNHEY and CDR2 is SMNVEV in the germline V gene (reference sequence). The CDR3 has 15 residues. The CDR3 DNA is TGTGCCAGTACAACCCAGCGGGAGGGCGTCCACGAGCAGTACTTC. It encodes CASTTQREGVHEQYF.

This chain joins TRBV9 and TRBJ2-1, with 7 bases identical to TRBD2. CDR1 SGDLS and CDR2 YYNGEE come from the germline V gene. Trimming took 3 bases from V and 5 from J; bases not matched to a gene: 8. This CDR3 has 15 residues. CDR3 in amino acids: CASSASGLNDNEQFF. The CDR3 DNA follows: TGTGCCAGCAGCGCGTCGGGACTAAATGACAATGAGCAGTTCTTC. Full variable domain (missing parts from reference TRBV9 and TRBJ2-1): DSGVTQTPKHLITATGQRVTLRCSPRSGDLSVYWYQQSLDQGLQFLIQYYNGEERAKGNILERFSAQQFPDLHSELNLSSLELGDSALYFCASSASGLNDNEQFFGPGTRLTVL.

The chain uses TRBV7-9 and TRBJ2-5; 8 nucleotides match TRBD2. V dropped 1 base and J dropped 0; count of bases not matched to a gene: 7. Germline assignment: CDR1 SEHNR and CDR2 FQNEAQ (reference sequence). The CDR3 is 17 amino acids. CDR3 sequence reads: CASSLVMGLGYQETQYF. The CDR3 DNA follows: TGTGCCAGCAGCTTAGTGATGGGACTAGGATACCAAGAGACCCAGTACTTC.

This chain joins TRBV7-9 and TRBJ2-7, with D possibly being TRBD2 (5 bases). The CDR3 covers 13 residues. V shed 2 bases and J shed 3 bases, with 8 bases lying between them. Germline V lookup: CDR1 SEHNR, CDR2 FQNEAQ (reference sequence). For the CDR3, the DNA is TGTGCCAGCAGCTTAAGCGGAAACTACGAGCAGTACTTC. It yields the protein CASSLSGNYEQYF. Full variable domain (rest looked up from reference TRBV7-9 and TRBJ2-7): DTGVSQNPRHKITKRGQNVTFRCDPISEHNRLYWYRQTLGQGPEFLTYFQNEAQLEKSRLLSDRFSAERPKGSFSTLEIQRTEQGDSAMYLCASSLSGNYEQYFGPGTRLTVT.

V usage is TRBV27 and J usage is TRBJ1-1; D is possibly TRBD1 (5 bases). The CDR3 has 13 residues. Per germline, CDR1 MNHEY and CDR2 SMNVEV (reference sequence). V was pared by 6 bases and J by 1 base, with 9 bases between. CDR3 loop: CASSSTENTEAFF. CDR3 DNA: TGTGCCAGCAGCTCGACAGAGAACACTGAAGCTTTCTTT.

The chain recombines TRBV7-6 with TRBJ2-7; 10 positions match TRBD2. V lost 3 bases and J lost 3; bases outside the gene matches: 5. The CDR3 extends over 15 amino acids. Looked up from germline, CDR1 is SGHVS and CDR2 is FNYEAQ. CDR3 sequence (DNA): TGTGCCAGCAGCTTGGGGACTAGCGCAAACTACGAGCAGTACTTC. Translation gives CASSLGTSANYEQYF.

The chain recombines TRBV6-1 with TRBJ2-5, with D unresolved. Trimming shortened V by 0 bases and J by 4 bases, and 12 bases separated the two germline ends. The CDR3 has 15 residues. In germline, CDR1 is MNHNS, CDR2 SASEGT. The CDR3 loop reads CASSEARSWSETQYF. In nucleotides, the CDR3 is TGTGCCAGCAGTGAAGCGCGAAGCTGGTCAGAGACCCAGTACTTC.